This T cell receptor (beta chain) was sequenced in a study of quantifying T cell responses using KT2 cells. Study as a whole: cDNA was made from DNase-treated RNA using alpha and beta constant primers. A predetermined fluorescence threshold ended the second PCR, run as a qPCR.

The CDR3 is 16 amino acids. Germline values: CDR1 SGHRS, CDR2 YFSETQ. The V end lost 4 bases, the J end lost 2 bases, and 15 bases lay between the germline ends. Each cDNA got a UMI-containing oligo ligated at its 3' end. An equimolar mix of RC1.1 and RC1.2 primed the beta chain across TRBC1 and TRBC2. MiXCR, run by TCRdb on the UMI-ligation and nested PCR reads, gives a single entry per CDR3 protein. The top ten clones hold about 9.4% of a sample with tens of thousands of distinct CDR3 sequences, 10% to 15% of them seen once. The chain recombines TRBV5-1 with TRBJ2-2; D is unresolved. This receptor was identified in a human donor. The sequenced sample was PBMCs spiked with cells of the T cell clone KT2. CDR3 in amino acids: CASSLPLAANTGELFF. For the CDR3, the DNA is TGCGCCAGCAGCCTGCCCCTGGCAGCAAACACCGGGGAGCTGTTTTTT. Filled out from reference TRBV5-1 and TRBJ2-2, the complete variable domain reads KAGVTQTPRYLIKTRGQQVTLSCSPISGHRSVSWYQQTPGQGLQFLFEYFSETQRNKGNFPGRFSGRQFSNSRSEMNVSTLELGDSALYLCASSLPLAANTGELFFGEGSRLTVL.